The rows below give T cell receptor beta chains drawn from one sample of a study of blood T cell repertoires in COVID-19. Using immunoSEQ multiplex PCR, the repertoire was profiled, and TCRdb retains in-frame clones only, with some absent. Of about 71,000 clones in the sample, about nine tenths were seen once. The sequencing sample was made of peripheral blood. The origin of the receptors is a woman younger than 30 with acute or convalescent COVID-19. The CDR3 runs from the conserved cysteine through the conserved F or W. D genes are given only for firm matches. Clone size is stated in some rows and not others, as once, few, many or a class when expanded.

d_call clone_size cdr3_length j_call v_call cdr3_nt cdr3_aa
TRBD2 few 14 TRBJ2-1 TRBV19 TGTGCCAGTAGTATGTGGTCGGGGGGGTCTGAGCAGTTCTTC CASSMWSGGSEQFF
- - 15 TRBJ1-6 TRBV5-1 TGCGCCAGCAGCTTGGGACAGGCGCTAAATTCACCCCTCCACTTT CASSLGQALNSPLHF
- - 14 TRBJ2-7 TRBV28 TGTGCCAGCAGCCCCGACAGGTCCTCGAGGGAGCAGTACTTC CASSPDRSSREQYF
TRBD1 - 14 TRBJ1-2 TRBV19 TGTGCCAGTAGTGGTGACTGGGACAGGAGCGGCTACACCTTC CASSGDWDRSGYTF
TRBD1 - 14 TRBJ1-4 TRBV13 TGTGCCAGCAGCTTCCGACAGGGGGGTGAAAAACTGTTTTTT CASSFRQGGEKLFF
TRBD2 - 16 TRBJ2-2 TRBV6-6 TGTGCCAGCAGGTATACTAGCGGGAGTCCTTCCGGGGAGCTGTTTTTT CASRYTSGSPSGELFF
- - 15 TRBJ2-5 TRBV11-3 TGTGCCAGCAGCTTATGCTGGGTTTCAGGAGAGACCCAGTACTTC CASSLCWVSGETQYF
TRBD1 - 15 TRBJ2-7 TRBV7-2 TGTGCCAGCAGCTTAACACGGGACAGGGGCCACGAGCAGTACTTC CASSLTRDRGHEQYF
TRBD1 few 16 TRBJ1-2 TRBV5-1 TGCGCCAGCAGCTTACAACCCGGGACAGGGAACTATGGCTACACCTTC CASSLQPGTGNYGYTF
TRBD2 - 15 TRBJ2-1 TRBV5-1 TGCGCCAGCAGCTTGGGGACTAGCGGGAGTTATGAGCAGTTCTTC CASSLGTSGSYEQFF
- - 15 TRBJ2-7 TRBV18 TGTGCCAGCTCACTCGGCCGGGACAACTCCTACGAGCAGTACTTC CASSLGRDNSYEQYF
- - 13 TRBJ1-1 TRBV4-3 TGCGCCAGCAGCCTCGGGGGGGGCACTGAAGCTTTCTTT CASSLGGGTEAFF
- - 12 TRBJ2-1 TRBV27 TGTGCCAGCAGTTTTTTCGGGGATGAGCAGTTCTTC CASSFFGDEQFF
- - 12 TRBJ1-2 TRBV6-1 TGTGCCAGCAGTGAACCGGACTATGGCTACACCTTC CASSEPDYGYTF
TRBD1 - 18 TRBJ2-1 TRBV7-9 TGTGCCAGCAGCCACACACAACTAAAGACAGGGGCCGCCTTTGAGCAGTTCTTC CASSHTQLKTGAAFEQFF
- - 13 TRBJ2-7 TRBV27 TGTGCCAGCAGCCTAACGGGCTCCTACGAGCAGTACTTC CASSLTGSYEQYF
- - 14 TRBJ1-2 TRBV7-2 TGTGCCAGCAGCTTAGATTGGGAGAGGAATGGCTACACCTTC CASSLDWERNGYTF
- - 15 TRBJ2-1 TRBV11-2 TGTGCCAGCAGCTTAGGGGCTTCCTCCTACAATGAGCAGTTCTTC CASSLGASSYNEQFF
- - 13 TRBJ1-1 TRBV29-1 TGCAGCGGGAGGACAGCCATGAACACTGAAGCTTTCTTT CSGRTAMNTEAFF
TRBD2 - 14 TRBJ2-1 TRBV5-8 TGTGCCAGCAGCTCGGTTGCGGGAGCGGGTGAGCAGTTCTTC CASSSVAGAGEQFF
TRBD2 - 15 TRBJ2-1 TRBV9 TGTGCCAGCAGCGCGACTAGCGGGGGTGGGAATGAGCAGTTCTTC CASSATSGGGNEQFF
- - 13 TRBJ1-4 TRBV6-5 TGTGCCAGCAGTAGCTCGATCCTGGAAAAACTGTTTTTT CASSSSILEKLFF
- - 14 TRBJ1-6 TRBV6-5 TGTGCCAGCCGGGGGGGGCGTAGTAATTCACCCCTCCACTTT CASRGGRSNSPLHF
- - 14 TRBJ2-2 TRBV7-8 TGTGCCAGCAGCTCCAATAGCGGTACCGGGGAGCTGTTTTTT CASSSNSGTGELFF
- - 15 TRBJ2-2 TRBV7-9 TGTGCCAGCAGCTTCGAGTCCGCGTTTACCGGGGAGCTGTTTTTT CASSFESAFTGELFF
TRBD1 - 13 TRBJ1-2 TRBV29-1 TGCAGCGTCCCGGGACAGGGGGCGGGTGGCTACACCTTC CSVPGQGAGGYTF
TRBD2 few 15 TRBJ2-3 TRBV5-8 TGTGCCAGCAGCACGAGCGGGGGGGTTGGAGATACGCAGTATTTT CASSTSGGVGDTQYF
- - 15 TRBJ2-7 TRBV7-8 TGTGCCAGCAGCTTAGCGGCTAGCGACCCCTACGAGCAGTACTTC CASSLAASDPYEQYF
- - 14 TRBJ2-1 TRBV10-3 TGTGCCATCAGTGACAAGGAGGTCTCCAATGGGCAGTTCTTC CAISDKEVSNGQFF
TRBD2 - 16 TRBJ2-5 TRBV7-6 TGTGCCAGCAGCTTCGGTGCGGGGGGGTACCAAGAGACCCAGTACTTC CASSFGAGGYQETQYF
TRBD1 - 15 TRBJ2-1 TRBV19 TGTGCCAGTAGTATATCAGGGGGCTCCTACAATGAGCAGTTCTTC CASSISGGSYNEQFF
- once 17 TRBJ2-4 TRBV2 TGTGCCAGCAGCGCGCGAGTCGGTGCACTAGCCAAAAACATTCAGTACTTC CASSARVGALAKNIQYF
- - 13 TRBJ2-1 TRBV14 TGTGCCAGCAGACTACAGGGATACAATGAGCAGTTCTTC CASRLQGYNEQFF
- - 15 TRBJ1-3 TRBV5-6 TGTGCCAGCAGCTCCTCCCGGGTTTCTGGAAACACCATATATTTT CASSSSRVSGNTIYF
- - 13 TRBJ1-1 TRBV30 TGTGCCTGGAGTTGGGAGACCTCCACTGAAGCTTTCTTT CAWSWETSTEAFF
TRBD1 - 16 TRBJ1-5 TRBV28 TGTGCCAGCAGCCTTGGCGGGGCCAGGGGGAATCAGCCCCAGCATTTT CASSLGGARGNQPQHF
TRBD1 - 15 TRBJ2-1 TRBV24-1 TGTGCCACCAGCTGGTCCCGGGACAGGAACAATGAGCAGTTCTTC CATSWSRDRNNEQFF
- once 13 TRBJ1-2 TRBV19 TGTGCCAGTAGTGAGAACGGGGGGTCTGGCTACACCTTC CASSENGGSGYTF
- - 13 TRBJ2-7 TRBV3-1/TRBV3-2 TGTGCCAGCAGCCAAGATTCAGTCTACGAGCAGTACTTC CASSQDSVYEQYF
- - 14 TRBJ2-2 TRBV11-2 TGTGCCAGCAGCTTAGACCTAAACACCGGGGAGCTGTTTTTT CASSLDLNTGELFF
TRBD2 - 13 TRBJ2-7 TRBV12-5 TGTGCTAGTGGTTTCGGGGGGGCCTACGAGCAGTACTTC CASGFGGAYEQYF
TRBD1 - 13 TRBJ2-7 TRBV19 TGTGCCAGTAGCCGGACAGGGGGCGGCGAGCAGTACTTC CASSRTGGGEQYF
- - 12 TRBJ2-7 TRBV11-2 TGTGCCAGCAGCTTAAACAGGGACGAGCAGTACTTC CASSLNRDEQYF
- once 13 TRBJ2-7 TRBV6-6 TGTGCCAGCAGCTGGTCCAGGGGCTGGGAGCAGTACTTC CASSWSRGWEQYF
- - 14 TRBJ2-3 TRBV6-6 TGTGCCAGCAGTTCCAGGTCCATCTCAGATACGCAGTATTTT CASSSRSISDTQYF